This T cell receptor (beta chain) was retrieved from a study of CDR3 diversity in severe acne. TCRdb re-derived calls from the PCR reads in MiXCR, one entry per CDR3 protein. In the table there are fewer than 90,000 distinct CDR3 sequences, over 40% of which are singletons. Germline CDR1 is SEHNR and CDR2 is FQNEAQ (reference sequence). Trimming pared 5 bases from V and 3 bases from J, leaving 17 bases between. This CDR3 is 15 amino acids long. Sequencing was performed on blood. This clonotype was sampled from a male donor in good health, without acne. This chain connects TRBV7-9 to TRBJ2-7; D is perhaps TRBD1 (6 bases). CDR3 sequence (DNA): TGTGCCAGCAGCCCGGGACACCTGGCCTACTACGAGCAGTACTTC. This sequence encodes CASSPGHLAYYEQYF.